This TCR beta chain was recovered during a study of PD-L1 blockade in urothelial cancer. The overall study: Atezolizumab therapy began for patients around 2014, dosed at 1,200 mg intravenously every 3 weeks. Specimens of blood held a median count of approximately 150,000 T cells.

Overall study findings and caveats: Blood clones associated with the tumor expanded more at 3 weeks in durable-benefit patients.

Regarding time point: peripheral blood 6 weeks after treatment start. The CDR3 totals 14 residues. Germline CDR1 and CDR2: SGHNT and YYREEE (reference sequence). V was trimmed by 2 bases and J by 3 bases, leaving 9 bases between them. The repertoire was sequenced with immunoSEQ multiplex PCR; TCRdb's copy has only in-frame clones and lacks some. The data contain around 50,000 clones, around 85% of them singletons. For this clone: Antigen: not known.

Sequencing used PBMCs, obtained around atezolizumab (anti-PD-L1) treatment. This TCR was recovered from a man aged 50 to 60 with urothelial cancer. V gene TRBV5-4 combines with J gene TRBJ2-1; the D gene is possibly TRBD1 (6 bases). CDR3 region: CASSFTGYYNEQFF. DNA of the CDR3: TGTGCCAGCAGCTTCACAGGGTACTACAATGAGCAGTTCTTC.